Given below is one T cell receptor (beta chain) in context. In the authors' methods: For nucleated cells, counts were estimated from reference gene primer amplification. Profiled with immunoSEQ multiplex PCR; TCRdb holds only in-frame clones, not every one. V and J calls and clone size come straight from that table; D and trimming were deduced from the DNA. The table has about 190,000 clones, 70% to 80% seen once; the top ten hold around 12%. CDR3 length: 15 amino acids. CDR1 SGHAT and CDR2 FQNNGV come from the germline V gene. The trim removed 5 bases at V and 4 bases at J, leaving 7 bases unmatched. This entry belongs to a study of blood T cell repertoires in COVID-19. Overall study context: Sources were T cells, B-cell-depleted T cells, or PBMCs; the material itself was cDNA or gDNA.

The clonotype was recovered from a woman in her 50s with acute or convalescent COVID-19. This chain joins TRBV11-2 and TRBJ1-4; 7 bases are shared with TRBD1. The sample comprised peripheral blood. CDR3 nucleotide sequence: TGTGCCAGCAGCCCAACAGGGGTCATTAATGAAAAACTGTTTTTT. Its translation is CASSPTGVINEKLFF.